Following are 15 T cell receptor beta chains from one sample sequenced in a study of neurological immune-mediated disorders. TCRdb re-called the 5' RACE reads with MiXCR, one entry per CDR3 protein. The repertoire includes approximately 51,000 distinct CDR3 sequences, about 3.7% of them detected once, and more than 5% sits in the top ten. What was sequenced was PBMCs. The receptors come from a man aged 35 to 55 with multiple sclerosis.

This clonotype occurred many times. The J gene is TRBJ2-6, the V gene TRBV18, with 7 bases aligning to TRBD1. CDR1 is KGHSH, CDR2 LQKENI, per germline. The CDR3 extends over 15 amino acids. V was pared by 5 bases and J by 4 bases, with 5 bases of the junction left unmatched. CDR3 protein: CASSTTTGGANVLTF. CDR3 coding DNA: TGTGCCAGCTCAACGACGACAGGGGGGGCCAACGTCCTGACTTTC.

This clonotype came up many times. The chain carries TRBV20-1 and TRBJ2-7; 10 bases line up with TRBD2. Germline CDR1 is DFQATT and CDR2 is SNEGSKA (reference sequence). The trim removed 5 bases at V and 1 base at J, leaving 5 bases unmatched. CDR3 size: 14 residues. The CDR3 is CSAQIAGGSYEQYF. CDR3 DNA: TGCAGTGCTCAAATAGCGGGGGGATCCTACGAGCAGTACTTC.

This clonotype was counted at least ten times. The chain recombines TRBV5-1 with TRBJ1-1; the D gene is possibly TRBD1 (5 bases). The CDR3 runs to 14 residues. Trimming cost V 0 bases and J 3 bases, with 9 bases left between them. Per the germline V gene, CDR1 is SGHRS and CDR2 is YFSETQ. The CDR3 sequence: CASSLVPRDTEAFF. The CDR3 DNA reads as TGCGCCAGCAGCTTGGTACCCAGGGACACTGAAGCTTTCTTT.

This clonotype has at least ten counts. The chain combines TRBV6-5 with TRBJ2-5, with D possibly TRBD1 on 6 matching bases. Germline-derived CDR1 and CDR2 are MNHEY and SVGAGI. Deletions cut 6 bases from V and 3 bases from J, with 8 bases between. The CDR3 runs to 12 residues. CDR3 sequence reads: CASSRDKETQYF. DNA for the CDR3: TGTGCCAGCAGCCGGGACAAAGAGACCCAGTACTTC.

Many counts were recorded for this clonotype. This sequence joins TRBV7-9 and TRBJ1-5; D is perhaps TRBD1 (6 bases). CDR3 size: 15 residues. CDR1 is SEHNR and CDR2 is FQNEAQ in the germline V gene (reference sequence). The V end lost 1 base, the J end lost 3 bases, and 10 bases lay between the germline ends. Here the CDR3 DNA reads TGTGCCAGCAGCTTAGGGACAGACTTCAATCAGCCCCAGCATTTT. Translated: CASSLGTDFNQPQHF.

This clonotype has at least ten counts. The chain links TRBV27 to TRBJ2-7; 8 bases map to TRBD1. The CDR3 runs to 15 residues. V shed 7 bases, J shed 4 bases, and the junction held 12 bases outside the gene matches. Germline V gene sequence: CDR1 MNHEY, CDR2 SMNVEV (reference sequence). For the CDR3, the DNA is TGTGCCAGCACCATCCTCAGGGGGCTGAGGTACGAGCAGTACTTC. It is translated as CASTILRGLRYEQYF.

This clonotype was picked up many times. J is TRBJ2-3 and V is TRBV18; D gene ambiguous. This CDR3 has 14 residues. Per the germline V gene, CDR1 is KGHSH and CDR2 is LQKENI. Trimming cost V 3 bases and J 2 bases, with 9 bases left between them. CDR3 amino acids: CASSPGGLTDTQYF. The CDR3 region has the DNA TGTGCCAGCTCACCCGGCGGCCTCACAGATACGCAGTATTTT.

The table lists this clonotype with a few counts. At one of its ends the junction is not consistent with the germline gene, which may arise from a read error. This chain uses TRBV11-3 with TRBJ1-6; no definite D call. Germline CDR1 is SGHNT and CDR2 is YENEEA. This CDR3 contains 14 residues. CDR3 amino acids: CASTSNGGDSPLNF. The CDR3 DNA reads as TGTGCCAGCACCTCCAACGGTGGGGATTCACCCCTCAACTTT. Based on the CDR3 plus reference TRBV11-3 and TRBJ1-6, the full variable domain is EAGVVQSPRYKIIEKKQPVAFWCNPISGHNTLYWYLQNLGQGPELLIRYENEEAVDDSQLPKDRFSAERLKGVDSTLKIQPAELGDSAVYLCASTSNGGDSPLNFGNGTRLTVT.

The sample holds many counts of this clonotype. CDR3 protein: CASSFWSEGNQPQHF. Written as DNA, the CDR3 is TGTGCCAGCAGTTTTTGGTCAGAGGGCAATCAGCCCCAGCATTTT. The chain employs TRBV12-3 or TRBV12-4 and TRBJ1-5; D is unresolved. The CDR3 has 15 amino acids. With 3 bases removed from V and 2 bases from J, the gap between germline ends came to 11 bases.

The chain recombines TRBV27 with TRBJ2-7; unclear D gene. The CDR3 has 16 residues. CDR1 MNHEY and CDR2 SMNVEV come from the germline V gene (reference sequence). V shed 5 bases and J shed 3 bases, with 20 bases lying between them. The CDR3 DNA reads TGTGCCAGCAGTCACCTCCAAGGTCAGAATTTCTACGAGCAGTACTTC. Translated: CASSHLQGQNFYEQYF.

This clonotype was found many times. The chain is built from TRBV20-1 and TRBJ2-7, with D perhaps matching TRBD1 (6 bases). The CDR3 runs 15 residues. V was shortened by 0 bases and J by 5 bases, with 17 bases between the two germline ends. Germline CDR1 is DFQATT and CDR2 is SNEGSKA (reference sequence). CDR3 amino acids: CSARDPRAGDNEQYF. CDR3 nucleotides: TGCAGTGCTAGAGATCCCAGGGCAGGGGATAACGAGCAGTACTTC.

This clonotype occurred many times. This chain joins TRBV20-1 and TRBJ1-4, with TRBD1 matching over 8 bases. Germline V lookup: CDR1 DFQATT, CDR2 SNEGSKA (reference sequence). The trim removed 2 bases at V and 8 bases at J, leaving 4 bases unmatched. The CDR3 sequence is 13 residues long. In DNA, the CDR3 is TGCAGTGCTAGAAAACAGGGGGGGGAAAAACTGTTTTTT. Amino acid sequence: CSARKQGGEKLFF.

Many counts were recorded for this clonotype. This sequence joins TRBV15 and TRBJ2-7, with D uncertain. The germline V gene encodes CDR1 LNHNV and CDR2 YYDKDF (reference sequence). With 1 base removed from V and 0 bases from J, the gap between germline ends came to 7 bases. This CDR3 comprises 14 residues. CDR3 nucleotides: TGTGCCACCAGCAGAGCGCCCAGCTCCTACGAGCAGTACTTC. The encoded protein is CATSRAPSSYEQYF.

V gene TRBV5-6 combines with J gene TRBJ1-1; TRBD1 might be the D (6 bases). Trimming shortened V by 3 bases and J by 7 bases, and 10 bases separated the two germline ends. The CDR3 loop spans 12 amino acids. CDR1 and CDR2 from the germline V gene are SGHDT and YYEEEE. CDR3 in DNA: TGTGCCAGCAGCTGGAAGGGGGTTGAAGCTTTCTTT. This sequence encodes CASSWKGVEAFF.

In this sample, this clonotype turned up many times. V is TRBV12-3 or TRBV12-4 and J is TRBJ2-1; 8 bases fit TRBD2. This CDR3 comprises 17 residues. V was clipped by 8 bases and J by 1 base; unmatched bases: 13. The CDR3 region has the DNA TGTGCCAGCCGGGTCCCCTCGGGGGGGCGTTCCTACAATGAGCAGTTCTTC. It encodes CASRVPSGGRSYNEQFF.